Below, 2 T cell receptor beta chains from the same sample are listed, as sequenced in a study of T cells after posttransplantation cyclophosphamide. The method was immunoSEQ multiplex PCR; TCRdb's version includes in-frame clones alone and lacks a portion of them. Of tens of thousands of clones detected, almost 95% appear once; the ten largest clones hold around 2.9%. Sequenced sample: PBMCs. The receptors here all came from a woman in her 50s in good health and a related stem cell transplant donor.

This chain connects TRBV6-5 to TRBJ2-5, with TRBD1 matching over 9 bases. Losses at the gene ends were 2 bases for V and 1 base for J; bases not matched to a gene: 2. This CDR3 has 15 residues. Germline V gene data show CDR1 as MNHEY and CDR2 as SVGAGI. The CDR3 bases are TGTGCCAGCAGTTACAGGGGACAGGGCCAAGAGACCCAGTACTTC. It translates to CASSYRGQGQETQYF.

The chain recombines TRBV6-1 with TRBJ2-5, with 9 nucleotides matching TRBD1. J lost 5 bases, V lost 7 bases, and 8 bases had no gene match. CDR1 is MNHNS, CDR2 SASEGT, per germline. The CDR3 loop spans 14 amino acids. CDR3 DNA sequence: TGTGCCAGCAACCACAGGGGGCGAGATGAGACCCAGTACTTC. It translates to CASNHRGRDETQYF.